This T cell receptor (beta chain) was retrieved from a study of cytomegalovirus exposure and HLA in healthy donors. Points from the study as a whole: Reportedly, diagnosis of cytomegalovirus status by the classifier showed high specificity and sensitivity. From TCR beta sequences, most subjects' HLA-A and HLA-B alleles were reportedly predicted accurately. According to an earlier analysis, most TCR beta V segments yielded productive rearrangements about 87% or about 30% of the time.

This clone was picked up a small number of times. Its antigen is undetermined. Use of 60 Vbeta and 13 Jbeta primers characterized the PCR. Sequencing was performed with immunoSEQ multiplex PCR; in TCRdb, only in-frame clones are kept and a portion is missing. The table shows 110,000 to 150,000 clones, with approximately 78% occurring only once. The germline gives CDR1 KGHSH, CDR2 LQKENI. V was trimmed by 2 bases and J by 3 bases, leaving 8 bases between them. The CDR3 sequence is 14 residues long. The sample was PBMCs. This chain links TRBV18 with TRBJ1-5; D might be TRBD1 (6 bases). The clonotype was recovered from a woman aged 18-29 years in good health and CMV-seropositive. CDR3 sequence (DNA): TGTGCCAGCTCACCAGACAGGATCAATCAGCCCCAGCATTTT. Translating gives CASSPDRINQPQHF.